Presented here are 5 T cell receptor beta chains from one specimen sequenced in a study of blood T cells in healthy people across ages (dated by TCRdb to the mid-2010s). Receptor libraries were prepared by 5' RACE. The sequencer listed for this sample is Illumina HiSeq 2500. A second PCR of about 6 to 12 cycles was performed with a sample-barcoded 5' primer and a J-beta primer mix. TCRdb took the public reads, trimmed them with fastp at Q25, ran MiXCR for clone calling and kept in-frame beta chains. Rows with one shared CDR3 protein collapse into an entry with the most common genes and DNA. A total of some 1.7 million distinct CDR3 sequences appear in this sample, about 28% of them only once. In total, the top ten clones hold less than 9.5% of the sample. Sequences were obtained from blood. All receptors come from a young woman in good health.

Concerning this clonotype: A much larger clone lies a single base off, so this may be a read error. The gene calls are TRBV6-6 and TRBJ2-3, with 12 bases lining up with TRBD2. This CDR3 is 16 amino acids long. Germline V gene data show CDR1 as MNHNY and CDR2 as SVGAGI (reference sequence). In DNA form, the CDR3 reads TGTGCCAGCAGTTCCGGACTAGCGGGGTACACAGGTACGCAGTATTTT. Its protein is CASSSGLAGYTGTQYF.

The gene calls are TRBV20-1 and TRBJ2-5; D remains unclear. There are 15 residues in the CDR3. V lost 0 bases, J lost 1 base, and 12 bases lay in between. CDR1 is DFQATT, CDR2 SNEGSKA, per germline (reference sequence). CDR3 protein: CSARDLAGCQETQYF. CDR3 coding DNA: TGCAGTGCTAGAGATCTTGCAGGCTGCCAAGAGACCCAGTACTTC.

This chain joins TRBV9 and TRBJ2-7; 7 positions agree with TRBD2. Trimming removed 0 bases from V and 3 bases from J; junction bases left unmatched: 9. CDR3 length equals 16 residues. Germline values: CDR1 SGDLS, CDR2 YYNGEE. The CDR3 region has the DNA TGTGCCAGCAGCGTAGGGAGAGGCGGGGAGGGCTACGAGCAGTACTTC. Protein product: CASSVGRGGEGYEQYF. Drawing the rest from reference TRBV9 and TRBJ2-7, the complete variable domain is DSGVTQTPKHLITATGQRVTLRCSPRSGDLSVYWYQQSLDQGLQFLIQYYNGEERAKGNILERFSAQQFPDLHSELNLSSLELGDSALYFCASSVGRGGEGYEQYFGPGTRLTVT.

This chain links TRBV6-1 with TRBJ2-4; D gene ambiguous. The J call is doubtful: the DNA matches TRBJ2-7 better. CDR3 length equals 14 residues. Germline values: CDR1 MNHNS, CDR2 SASEGT. The CDR3 DNA is TGTGCCAGCAGTGAGCACCCGGCAGCCTACGAGCAGTACTTC. This gives the protein CASSEHPAAYEQYF.

In DNA, the CDR3 is TGTGCCAGCAGTTTGGTCAGTCTTGGTGAGCAGTACTTC. Its translation is CASSLVSLGEQYF. This chain joins TRBV28 and TRBJ2-7; no definite D call. The germline CDR1 and CDR2 sequences are MDHEN and SYDVKM. This CDR3 contains 13 residues. V lost 3 bases, J lost 7 bases, and 13 bases lay in between.